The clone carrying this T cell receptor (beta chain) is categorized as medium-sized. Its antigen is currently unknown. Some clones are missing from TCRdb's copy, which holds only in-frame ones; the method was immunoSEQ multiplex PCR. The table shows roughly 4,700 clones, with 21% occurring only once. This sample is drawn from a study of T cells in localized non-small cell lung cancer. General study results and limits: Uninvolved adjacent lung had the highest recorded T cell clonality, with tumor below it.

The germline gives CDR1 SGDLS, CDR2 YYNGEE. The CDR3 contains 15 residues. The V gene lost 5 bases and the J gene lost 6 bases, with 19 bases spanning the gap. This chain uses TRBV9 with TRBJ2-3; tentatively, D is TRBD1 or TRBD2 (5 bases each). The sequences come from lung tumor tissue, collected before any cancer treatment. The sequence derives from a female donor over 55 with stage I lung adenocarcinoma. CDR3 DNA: TGTGCCAGCAGTGATCCGGGACCGAGAGGGGATACGCAGTATTTT. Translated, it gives CASSDPGPRGDTQYF.